This T cell receptor beta chain was profiled in a study of T cell repertoires in cytomegalovirus infection. Notes on the study in general: Public TCR beta family frequency separated CMV-and-HLA carriers, including in an independent cohort.

With respect to this clonotype: What it binds is unknown.

One entry per CDR3 protein, called by TCRdb with MiXCR from the reads. The data show roughly 990,000 distinct CDR3 sequences, with around 30% seen just once and over 13% held by the top ten. The CDR3 loop spans 13 amino acids. Trimming took off 4 bases at V and 2 bases at J, with 10 bases between the two ends. The germline V gene encodes CDR1 SQVTM and CDR2 ANQGSEA. The clonotype originates from a human donor in good health (CMV status not recorded). Some clones in this sample may be carry-over from other donors' samples. Specimen: cultured CD8+ T cells from PBMCs, collected from culture after CMV antigen stimulation. The chain carries TRBV29-1 and TRBJ2-3; no reliable D call. CDR3 protein: CSVVEGNTDTQYF. DNA of the CDR3: TGCAGCGTTGTTGAAGGAAACACAGATACGCAGTATTTT.